This T cell receptor (beta chain) came from a study of shared clonotypes between healthy human individuals. Study results and caveats: Sharing across four donors was seen in 4% to 5% of naive CD4 clonotypes. Clonotype sharing among donors, it was expected, would be affected by sequencing depth.

There were only Caucasian adults among the donors, and all lived in Nashville, Tennessee. On sorted subsets, replicate PCRs used 200 to 250 ng DNA, or 27,000 or so T cell genomes. The repertoire was sequenced with immunoSEQ multiplex PCR; TCRdb's copy has only in-frame clones and lacks some. The sample has 2 million to 2.5 million clones; 85% to 95% are singletons. V lost 7 bases to trimming and J lost 4 bases; unmatched junction nucleotides: 6. The length of the CDR3 is 13 residues. Germline V gene lookup returns CDR1 SEHNR and CDR2 FQNEAQ (reference sequence). As regards this clone: Its antigen is as yet unknown.

Material: naive CD4+ T cells from PBMCs. Subset indicated: CD45RA+ positively selected. The receptor comes from a young man in good health. Some clones in this sample may be carry-over from other donors' samples. The chain links TRBV7-9 to TRBJ2-5; TRBD1 matches at 7 bases. CDR3 nucleotide sequence: TGTGCCAGCACCCCGACAGGGAGAGAGACCCAGTACTTC. Amino acids: CASTPTGRETQYF.